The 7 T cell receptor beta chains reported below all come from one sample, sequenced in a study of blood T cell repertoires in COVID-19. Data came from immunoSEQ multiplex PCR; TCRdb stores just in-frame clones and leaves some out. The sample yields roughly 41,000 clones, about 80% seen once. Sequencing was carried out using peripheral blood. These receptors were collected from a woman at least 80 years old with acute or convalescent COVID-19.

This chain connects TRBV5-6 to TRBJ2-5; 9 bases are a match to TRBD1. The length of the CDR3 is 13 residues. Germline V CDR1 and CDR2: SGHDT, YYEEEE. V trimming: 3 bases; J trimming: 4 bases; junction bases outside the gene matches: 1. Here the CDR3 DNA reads TGTGCCAGCAGCTACAGGGGGCGAGAGACCCAGTACTTC. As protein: CASSYRGRETQYF.

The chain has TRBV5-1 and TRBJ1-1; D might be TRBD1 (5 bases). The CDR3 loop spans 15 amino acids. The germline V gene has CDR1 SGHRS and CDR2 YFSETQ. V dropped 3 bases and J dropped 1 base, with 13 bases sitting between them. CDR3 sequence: CASSSGDSWNTEAFF. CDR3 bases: TGCGCCAGCAGCTCGGGTGACAGTTGGAACACTGAAGCTTTCTTT.

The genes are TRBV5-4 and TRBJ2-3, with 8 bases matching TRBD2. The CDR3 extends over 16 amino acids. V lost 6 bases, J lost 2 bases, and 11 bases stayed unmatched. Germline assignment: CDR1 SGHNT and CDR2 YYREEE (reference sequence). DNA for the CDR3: TGTGCCAGCAAGAAAGACGGGGGGGCCCTCACAGATACGCAGTATTTT. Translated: CASKKDGGALTDTQYF.

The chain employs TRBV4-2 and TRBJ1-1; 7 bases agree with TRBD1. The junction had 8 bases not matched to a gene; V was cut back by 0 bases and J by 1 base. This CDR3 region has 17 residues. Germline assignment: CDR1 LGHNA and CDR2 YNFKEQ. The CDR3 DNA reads TGTGCCAGCAGCCAAGAGCGAGGGACAGCTTCGAACACTGAAGCTTTCTTT. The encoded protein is CASSQERGTASNTEAFF.

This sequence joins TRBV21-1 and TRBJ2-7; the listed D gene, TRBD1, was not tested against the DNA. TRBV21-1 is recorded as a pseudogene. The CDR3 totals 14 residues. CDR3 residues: CASPKVQCMGEQYF. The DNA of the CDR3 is TGTGCCAGTCCTAAGGTACAGTGCATGGGCGAGCAGTACTTC.

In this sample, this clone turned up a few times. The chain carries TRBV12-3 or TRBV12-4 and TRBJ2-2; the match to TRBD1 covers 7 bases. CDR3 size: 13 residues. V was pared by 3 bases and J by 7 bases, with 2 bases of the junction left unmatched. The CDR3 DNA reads TGTGCCAGCAGTTTGACAGGGAACGGGGAGCTGTTTTTT. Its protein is CASSLTGNGELFF.

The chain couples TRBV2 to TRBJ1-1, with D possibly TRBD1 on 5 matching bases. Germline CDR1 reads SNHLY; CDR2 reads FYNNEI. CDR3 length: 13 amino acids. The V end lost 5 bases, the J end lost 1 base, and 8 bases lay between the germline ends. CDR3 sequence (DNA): TGTGCCAGCAGTAGACAGTGGAACACTGAAGCTTTCTTT. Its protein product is CASSRQWNTEAFF.